Here is one TCR beta chain with its context. The entry originates in a study of long-term antiretroviral therapy in people with HIV. Sequencing relied on immunoSEQ assay v3.0, run at survey level. Libraries were prepared by immunoSEQ multiplex PCR; TCRdb keeps only in-frame clonotypes and omits some of them. The sample contains roughly 15,000 clones, 90% to 95% of which appear only once. Germline CDR1 SNHLY, CDR2 FYNNEI. V lost 6 bases and J lost 9; bases outside the gene matches: 14. CDR3 size: 15 residues. The V and J genes are TRBV2 and TRBJ1-1; TRBD1 aligns across 9 bases. The sample in question was unsorted PBMCs, obtained 0.6 years after starting antiretroviral therapy. The clonotype comes from a middle-aged woman with HIV. The CDR3 here is CASRPPWTGEEKAFF. CDR3 sequence (DNA): TGTGCCAGCAGACCACCATGGACAGGGGAGGAAAAAGCTTTCTTT.